One and the same sample provided the 6 T cell receptor delta chains below, sequenced in a study of γδ T cells in repeated Plasmodium falciparum infection (TCRdb year 2021). Libraries came from multiplex PCR. Sequencing instrument: Illumina MiSeq. With CATT, TCRdb called clones again from the public reads; duplicate DNA rows were later joined. The sample table records over 45,000 delta-chain clones; over 1.5% of these occur just once. In total, the top ten clones hold about 8.3% of the sample. For bulk TCR repertoire analysis, Vgamma9/Vdelta2+ and Vdelta2-negative gammadelta T cell populations were flow-sorted out of peripheral blood mononuclear cells. The sample taken for sequencing was gamma-delta T cells from blood. The receptors originated from a pool of human donors (malaria-infected and uninfected, not separated).

This clone was observed at least ten times. A much larger clone sits a single nucleotide away, making a read error possible. The same CDR3 is also encoded by other DNA sequences in this sample. The genes are TRDV1 and TRDJ1; D is ambiguous. The CDR3 length is 19 residues. CDR1 is TSWWSYY, CDR2 QGS, per germline. Here the CDR3 reads CALGGPQGVPRLGTDKLIF. The CDR3 nucleotides are TGTGCTCTTGGGGGACCACAAGGGGTGCCCCGTCTTGGAACCGATAAACTCATCTTC.

This clone was recorded at least ten times. The TCRdb record carries a much larger clone's protein, which differs from this DNA's translation at residue 14; a read error is the likely cause, and the protein listed here is the DNA translation. The rearrangement links TRDV1 to TRDJ2, with TRDD3 as a possible D gene (5 bases). Germline V gene data show CDR1 as TSWWSYY and CDR2 as QGS. The CDR3 length is 17 residues. As DNA, the CDR3 is TGTGCTCTTGGGGAAGTAGTACTGGATCCAGTGACAGCAAAACTCTTCTTT. This gives the protein CALGEVVLDPVTAKLFF.

This clone was detected a few times. A far larger clone is just one base off, so this is likely a read error. The sample carries other DNA sequences with the same CDR3. This chain links TRDV1 with TRDJ1; D might be TRDD2 (6 bases). The J gene comes from matching the DNA to germline here; TCRdb lacks it. Germline-derived CDR1 and CDR2 are TSWWSYY and QGS. The CDR3 covers 20 residues. The CDR3, as DNA: TGTGCTCTTGGGGAATCCTACGCCCCCTTCGGACTGCTGTACACTGATAAACTCATCTTT. Protein: CALGESYAPFGLLYTDKLIF.

This clone turned up a few times. The protein TCRdb lists belongs to a much larger clone and differs from this DNA's translation at residue 16, which points to a read error; the protein shown is made from the DNA. V usage is TRDV1 and J usage is TRDJ1; 8 bases agree with TRDD3. TCRdb does not report a J gene; here it was assigned by matching the DNA to germline references. The CDR3 has 25 amino acids. J lost 1 base, V lost 1 base, and 32 bases had no gene match. The germline CDR1 and CDR2 sequences are TSWWSYY and QGS. This chain's CDR3 is CALGEQGNPTNKVWGTRWPTDKLIF. The DNA for the CDR3 is TGTGCTCTTGGGGAACAGGGCAATCCTACGAACAAAGTCTGGGGGACACGATGGCCCACCGATAAACTCATCTTT.

As for this clone: TCRdb's protein for this DNA is that of a much larger clone and differs from the translation at residue 9, likely a read error; the protein shown is the DNA translation. The chain uses TRDV3 and TRDJ1; D perhaps matches TRDD3 (6 bases). Trimming left V 2 bases short and J 4 bases short, with 17 bases between. The CDR3 covers 14 residues. Germline V gene lookup returns CDR1 TVYSNPD and CDR2 GDNSRS (reference sequence). CDR3 bases: TGTGCCTTTGGAGTTCTGGGGAGAATCGATAAACTCATCTTT. Protein product: CAFGVLGRIDKLIF.

Of note for this clone: Given a much more abundant clone one base away, this may be a read error. Called V gene: TRDV2; the J gene was not called; TRDD3 is taken as the D call from the table, unchecked against the DNA. CDR1 GEAIGNYY and CDR2 EKD come from the germline V gene. CDR3 length equals 15 residues. This chain's CDR3 is CACDTWGRLYDKLIF. CDR3 in DNA: TGTGCCTGTGACACGTGGGGTAGGCTTTACGATAAACTCATCTTC.